The text below deals with one T cell receptor (beta chain). The data were obtained in a study of blood T cell repertoires in COVID-19. Overall study: The samples span acute and convalescent COVID-19 from the United States, Italy and Spain. The cDNA or gDNA used as material had been derived from T cells, B-cell-depleted T cells, or PBMCs.

Original analysis: Reference gene primer amplification yielded estimated nucleated cell counts. Libraries were prepared by immunoSEQ multiplex PCR; TCRdb keeps only in-frame clonotypes and omits some of them. The V and J calls and clone size come from that table; D and trimming were worked out from the DNA. Here the sample spans around 250,000 clones, over 75% being singletons. The CDR3 runs 14 residues. From germline, CDR1 is SGHRS and CDR2 YFSETQ. V was clipped by 4 bases and J by 8 bases, with 18 bases between them. This sequence was found in a human donor in a cohort sampled during active COVID-19. The chain joins TRBV5-1 to TRBJ1-2; tentative D call: TRBD1 (6 bases). The sample comprised peripheral blood. The CDR3 reads CASSKQRDTGGYTF. The CDR3 bases are TGCGCCAGCAGCAAACAGAGGGACACCGGGGGCTACACCTTC. The full variable domain, rest sourced from reference TRBV5-1 and TRBJ1-2, is KAGVTQTPRYLIKTRGQQVTLSCSPISGHRSVSWYQQTPGQGLQFLFEYFSETQRNKGNFPGRFSGRQFSNSRSEMNVSTLELGDSALYLCASSKQRDTGGYTFGSGTRLTVV.